The 17 T cell receptor beta chains below all came from one sample that was sequenced in a study of T cells in Graves' hyperthyroidism and ophthalmopathy. From RNA transcripts, TCR beta CDR3 regions were amplified. The HTBI set primed first-round TCR CDR3 RT-PCR. MiXCR was run by TCRdb on the multiplex PCR reads, yielding one entry per CDR3 protein. In the table there are hundreds of thousands of distinct CDR3 sequences, approximately 16% of which are singletons. Material: blood. The receptors here all came from a woman in her late teens or twenties with Graves' hyperthyroidism.

The gene calls are TRBV6-9 and TRBJ1-1; the D is unclear. CDR1 and CDR2 (germline): MNHGY, SVAAGI. The CDR3 spans 16 residues. V lost 6 bases to trimming and J lost 0 bases, with 17 bases between them. CDR3 loop: CASRLTTSGMNTEAFF. The CDR3 DNA reads TGTGCCAGCAGATTAACCACCTCGGGCATGAACACTGAAGCTTTCTTT.

This chain joins TRBV6-1 and TRBJ1-5; 8 bases align to TRBD1. V trimming: 4 bases; J trimming: 6 bases; junction bases outside the gene matches: 5. The germline V gene has CDR1 MNHNS and CDR2 SASEGT. The CDR3 is 14 residues long. The CDR3 DNA follows: TGTGCCAGCAGTGGGACAGGGTTTGTTCAGCCCCAGCATTTT. The encoded protein is CASSGTGFVQPQHF.

The gene calls are TRBV12-3 or TRBV12-4 and TRBJ2-6; D remains unclear. The CDR3 is 17 residues long. The V end lost 2 bases, the J end lost 0 bases, and 11 bases lay between the germline ends. CDR3 sequence (DNA): TGTGCCAGCAGTTTACAGAGGACCTTCTCTGGGGCCAACGTCCTGACTTTC. Its protein is CASSLQRTFSGANVLTF.

This clonotype was seen many times. This chain uses TRBV7-9 with TRBJ2-3; no definite D call. CDR1 is SEHNR, CDR2 FQNEAQ, per germline (reference sequence). The V end was cut by 1 base, the J end by 0 bases, with 5 bases between. The CDR3 runs 14 residues. In DNA, the CDR3 is TGTGCCAGCAGCTTAGAACTTAGCACAGATACGCAGTATTTT. Its protein product is CASSLELSTDTQYF.

Turning to this clonotype: It may be a read error: a sequence one base away is much more abundant. This chain links TRBV20-1 with TRBJ2-1, with D unresolved. The J call could be wrong; TRBJ2-7 is a better fit for the DNA end. CDR3 size: 11 residues. CDR1 and CDR2 (germline): DFQATT, SNEGSKA (reference sequence). CDR3 coding DNA: TGCAGTGCAAACTTCCCTAATGAGCAGTACTTC. Its protein product is CSANFPNEQYF.

The genes are TRBV2 and TRBJ2-7, with D maybe TRBD2 (7 bases). Per the germline V gene, CDR1 is SNHLY and CDR2 is FYNNEI. The V and J ends lost 6 bases and 4 bases respectively, with 16 bases between them. The CDR3 length is 14 residues. The CDR3 nucleotides read TGTGCCAGCAGCTACAGTAGGGGGGGGTACGAGCAGTACTTC. Its protein product is CASSYSRGGYEQYF.

This clonotype occurred many times. The rearrangement joins TRBV2 to TRBJ2-1; a weak D match, TRBD1 (6 bases). From germline, CDR1 is SNHLY and CDR2 FYNNEI. The V and J ends lost 7 bases and 5 bases respectively, with 18 bases between them. The CDR3 totals 15 residues. The CDR3 spells CASTRTELQDNEQFF. In DNA form, the CDR3 reads TGTGCCAGCACTAGGACAGAACTTCAAGACAATGAGCAGTTCTTC. Full variable domain (rest looked up from reference TRBV2 and TRBJ2-1): EPEVTQTPSHQVTQMGQEVILRCVPISNHLYFYWYRQILGQKVEFLVSFYNNEISEKSEIFDDQFSVERPDGSNFTLKIRSTKLEDSAMYFCASTRTELQDNEQFFGPGTRLTVL.

This clonotype occurred many times. This chain joins TRBV29-1 and TRBJ2-5, with D maybe TRBD2 (6 bases). The germline V gene encodes CDR1 SQVTM and CDR2 ANQGSEA. The CDR3 totals 13 residues. Trimming pared 4 bases from V and 5 bases from J, leaving 14 bases between. DNA for the CDR3: TGCAGCGTTGGAGGCGGGGCCCGGGAGACCCAGTACTTC. Its protein product is CSVGGGARETQYF. Full variable domain (missing parts from reference TRBV29-1 and TRBJ2-5): SAVISQKPSRDICQRGTSLTIQCQVDSQVTMMFWYRQQPGQSLTLIATANQGSEATYESGFVIDKFPISRPNLTFSTLTVSNMSPEDSSIYLCSVGGGARETQYFGPGTRLLVL.

This clonotype was observed many times. The V and J genes are TRBV3-1 and TRBJ2-1; D is unresolved. The CDR3 extends over 16 amino acids. Per germline, CDR1 LGHDT and CDR2 YNNKEL (reference sequence). Trimming cost V 2 bases and J 6 bases, with 17 bases left between them. Written as DNA, the CDR3 is TGTGCCAGCAGCCAACTAGGCCGCCGTCTTTCCAATGAGCAGTTCTTC. Amino acids: CASSQLGRRLSNEQFF.

This clonotype was observed a few times. This sequence joins TRBV14 and TRBJ2-7; D possibly corresponds to TRBD1 (7 bases). From germline, CDR1 is SGHDN and CDR2 FVKESK. Between the trimmed V and J ends, which lost 3 bases and 0 bases, there was a span of 15 bases. CDR3 length: 16 amino acids. The CDR3 here is CASSQGGQPSSYEQYF. The CDR3 bases are TGTGCCAGCAGCCAGGGGGGACAGCCTAGCTCCTACGAGCAGTACTTC.

This clonotype was seen repeatedly, ten times or more. V is TRBV12-3 or TRBV12-4 and J is TRBJ2-2; D unclear. V lost 6 bases, J lost 5 bases, and 10 bases lay in between. The CDR3 has 13 amino acids. CDR3 DNA sequence: TGTGCCAGCAGACCCCCGGGTACCGGGGAGCTGTTTTTT. It yields the protein CASRPPGTGELFF.

This clonotype was counted between two and nine times. This chain connects TRBV24-1 to TRBJ2-3, with 8 positions matching TRBD1. Germline CDR1 reads KGHDR; CDR2 reads SFDVKD. The V segment lost 4 bases and the J segment 2 bases; nucleotides outside the gene matches: 7. The CDR3 contains 16 residues. CDR3 in DNA: TGTGCCACCAGTGAACGGGACAGGCTTCCCACAGATACGCAGTATTTT. Its protein is CATSERDRLPTDTQYF.

The chain employs TRBV12-3 or TRBV12-4 and TRBJ1-5; possible D gene TRBD1, 5 bases. The CDR3 is 12 residues long. With 8 bases removed from V and 7 bases from J, the gap between germline ends came to 12 bases. The CDR3 sequence: CASEQWGQPQHF. The CDR3 nucleotides are TGTGCCAGCGAGCAGTGGGGGCAGCCCCAGCATTTT.

This clonotype was found many times. The chain employs TRBV20-1 and TRBJ2-3; 11 bases map to TRBD2. Germline V CDR1 and CDR2: DFQATT, SNEGSKA (reference sequence). The CDR3 contains 15 residues. Trimming at V came to 5 bases and at J to 1 base, leaving 5 bases not matched to a gene. The CDR3 protein is CSASQLAGGTDTQYF. CDR3 DNA sequence: TGCAGTGCTTCCCAACTAGCGGGGGGCACAGATACGCAGTATTTT.

Details on this clonotype: The junction departs from the called germline gene at one end, perhaps through a read error. J is TRBJ2-2 and V is TRBV24-1; 10 bases align to TRBD2. Looked up from germline, CDR1 is KGHDR and CDR2 is SFDVKD. The CDR3 runs 16 residues. Written as DNA, the CDR3 is TGTGCCACCAGTGCCCAGCGGGAGGGCCGGGGCGGGGAGCTGGTTTTT. Residues: CATSAQREGRGGELVF.

This clonotype appeared many times. This chain links TRBV2 with TRBJ1-5, with TRBD1 as a possible D gene (5 bases). V lost 7 bases and J lost 7, with 14 bases in between. CDR3 length: 13 amino acids. Germline CDR1 is SNHLY and CDR2 is FYNNEI. The CDR3 bases are TGTGCCAGCACCTCCCAAGGGGTCCAGCCCCAGCATTTT. Encoded protein: CASTSQGVQPQHF. Full variable domain (remainder filled in from reference TRBV2 and TRBJ1-5): EPEVTQTPSHQVTQMGQEVILRCVPISNHLYFYWYRQILGQKVEFLVSFYNNEISEKSEIFDDQFSVERPDGSNFTLKIRSTKLEDSAMYFCASTSQGVQPQHFGDGTRLSIL.

This clonotype was observed at least ten times. The chain has TRBV20-1 and TRBJ1-5; the match to TRBD1 covers 7 bases. CDR1 is DFQATT, CDR2 SNEGSKA, per germline (reference sequence). This CDR3 comprises 13 residues. Trimming removed 4 bases from V and 4 bases from J; junction bases left unmatched: 4. CDR3 region: CSATGTANQPQHF. The CDR3 DNA is TGCAGTGCTACCGGGACAGCTAATCAGCCCCAGCATTTT.